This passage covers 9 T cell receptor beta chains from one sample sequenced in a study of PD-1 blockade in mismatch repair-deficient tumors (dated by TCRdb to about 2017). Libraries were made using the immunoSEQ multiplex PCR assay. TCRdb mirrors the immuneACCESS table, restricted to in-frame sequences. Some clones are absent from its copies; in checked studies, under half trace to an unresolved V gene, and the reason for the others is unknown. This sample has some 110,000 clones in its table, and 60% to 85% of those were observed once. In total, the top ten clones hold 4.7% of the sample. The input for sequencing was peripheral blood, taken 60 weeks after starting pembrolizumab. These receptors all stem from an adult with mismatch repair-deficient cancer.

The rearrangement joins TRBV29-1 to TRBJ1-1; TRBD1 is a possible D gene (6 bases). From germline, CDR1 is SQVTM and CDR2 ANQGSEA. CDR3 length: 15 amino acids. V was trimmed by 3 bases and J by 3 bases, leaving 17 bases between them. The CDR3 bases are TGCAGCGTTGAGACTACTCCGGGGACACACACTGAAGCTTTCTTT. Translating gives CSVETTPGTHTEAFF.

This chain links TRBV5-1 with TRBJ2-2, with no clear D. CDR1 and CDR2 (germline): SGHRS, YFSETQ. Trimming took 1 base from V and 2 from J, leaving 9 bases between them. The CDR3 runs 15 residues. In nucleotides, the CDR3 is TGCGCCAGCAGCTTGTCTCAACAAAACACCGGGGAGCTGTTTTTT. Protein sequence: CASSLSQQNTGELFF.

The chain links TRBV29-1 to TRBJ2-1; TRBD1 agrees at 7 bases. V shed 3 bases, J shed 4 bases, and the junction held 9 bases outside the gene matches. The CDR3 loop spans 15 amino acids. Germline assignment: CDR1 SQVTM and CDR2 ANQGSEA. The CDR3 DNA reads TGCAGCGTTGAGAAGGGGGCTTTGAAATACAATGAGCAGTTCTTC. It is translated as CSVEKGALKYNEQFF.

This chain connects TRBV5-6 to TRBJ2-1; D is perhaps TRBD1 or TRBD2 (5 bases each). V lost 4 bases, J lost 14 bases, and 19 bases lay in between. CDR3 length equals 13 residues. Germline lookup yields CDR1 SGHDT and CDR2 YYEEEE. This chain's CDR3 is CASSPGPVGVEFF. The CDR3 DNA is TGTGCCAGCAGCCCAGGTCCGGTGGGGGTGGAGTTCTTC.

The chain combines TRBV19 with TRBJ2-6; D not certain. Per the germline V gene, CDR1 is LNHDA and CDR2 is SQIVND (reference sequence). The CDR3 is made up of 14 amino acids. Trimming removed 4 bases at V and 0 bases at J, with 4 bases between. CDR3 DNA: TGTGCCAGTAGTACCGGCTCTGGGGCCAACGTCCTGACTTTC. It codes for CASSTGSGANVLTF.

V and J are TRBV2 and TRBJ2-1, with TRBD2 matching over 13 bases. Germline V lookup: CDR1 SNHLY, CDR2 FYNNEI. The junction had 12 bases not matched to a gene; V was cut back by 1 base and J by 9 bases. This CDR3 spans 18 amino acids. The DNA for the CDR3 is TGTGCCAGCAGTGAAGGGACTAGCGGGAGATCTAGGCTGAGTGAGCAGTTCTTC. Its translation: CASSEGTSGRSRLSEQFF.

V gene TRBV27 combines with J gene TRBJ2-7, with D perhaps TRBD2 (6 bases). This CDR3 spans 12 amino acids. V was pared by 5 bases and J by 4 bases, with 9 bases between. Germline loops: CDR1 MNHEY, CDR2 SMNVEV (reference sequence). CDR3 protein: CASSPGAYEQYF. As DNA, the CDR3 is TGTGCCAGCAGTCCGGGAGCGTACGAGCAGTACTTC.

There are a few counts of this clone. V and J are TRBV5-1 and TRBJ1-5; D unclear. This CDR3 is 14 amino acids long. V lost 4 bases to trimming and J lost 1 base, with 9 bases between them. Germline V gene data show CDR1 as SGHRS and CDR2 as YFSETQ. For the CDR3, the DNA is TGCGCCAGCAGCCCCGGTCAGAGCAATCAGCCCCAGCATTTT. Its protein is CASSPGQSNQPQHF.

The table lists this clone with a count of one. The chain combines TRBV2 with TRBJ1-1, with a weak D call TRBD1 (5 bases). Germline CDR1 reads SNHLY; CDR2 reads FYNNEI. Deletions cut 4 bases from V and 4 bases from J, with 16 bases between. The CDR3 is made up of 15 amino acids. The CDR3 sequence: CASSALVGVRTEAFF. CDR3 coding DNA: TGTGCCAGCAGTGCTTTGGTGGGGGTACGCACTGAAGCTTTCTTT.